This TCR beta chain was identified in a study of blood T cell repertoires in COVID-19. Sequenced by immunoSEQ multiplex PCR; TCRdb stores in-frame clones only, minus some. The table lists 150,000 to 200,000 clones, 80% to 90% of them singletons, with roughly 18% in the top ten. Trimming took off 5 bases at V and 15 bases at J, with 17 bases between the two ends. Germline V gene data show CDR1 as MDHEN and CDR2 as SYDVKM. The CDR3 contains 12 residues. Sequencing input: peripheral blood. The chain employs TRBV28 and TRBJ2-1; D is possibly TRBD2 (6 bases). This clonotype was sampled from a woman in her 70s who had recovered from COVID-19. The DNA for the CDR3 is TGTGCCAGCAGTGCCTTGGGCGGGAACCTGTTCTTC. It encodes CASSALGGNLFF.